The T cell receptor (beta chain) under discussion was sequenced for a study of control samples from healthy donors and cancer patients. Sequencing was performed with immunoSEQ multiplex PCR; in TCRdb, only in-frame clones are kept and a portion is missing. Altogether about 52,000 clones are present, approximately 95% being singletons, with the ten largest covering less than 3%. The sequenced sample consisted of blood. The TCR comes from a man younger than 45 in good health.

CDR3 DNA sequence: TGTGCCAGTTCTACAGGGAGGGGGCACACTGAAGCTTTCTTT. This gives the protein CASSTGRGHTEAFF. This chain links TRBV19 with TRBJ1-1; TRBD1 aligns across 7 bases. This CDR3 is 14 amino acids long. The J segment lost 3 bases and the V segment lost 8 bases, leaving 9 bases of the junction unmatched. Germline CDR1 LNHDA, CDR2 SQIVND (reference sequence).